Below are 30 T cell receptor beta chains sequenced from a single sample in a study of patients and donors after allogeneic stem cell transplantation. TCRdb called the RT-PCR reads again in MiXCR, with one record for every CDR3 protein. The sample records more than 75,000 distinct CDR3 sequences, roughly 4.9% being singletons. The sample comprised blood, either unsorted or a sorted T cell fraction (not recorded which). Receptors originate from a human donor who was either an allogeneic HSCT recipient or a stem cell or donor lymphocyte infusion donor (not recorded which). It is not recorded whose cells these are; they may come from a transplant donor.

CDR3 protein: CAITRQNYMNTEAFF. For the CDR3, the DNA is TGTGCCATCACCCGACAGAATTACATGAACACTGAAGCTTTCTTT. The chain is built from TRBV10-3 and TRBJ1-1, with D maybe TRBD1 (5 bases). The V gene lost 7 bases and the J gene lost 0 bases, with 15 bases spanning the gap. Germline V gene lookup returns CDR1 ENHRY and CDR2 SYGVKD. CDR3 length equals 15 residues.

The V gene is TRBV28, the J gene TRBJ1-1; a possible D gene is TRBD1 (6 bases). This CDR3 has 13 residues. The V end lost 7 bases, the J end lost 3 bases, and 12 bases lay between the germline ends. Per the germline V gene, CDR1 is MDHEN and CDR2 is SYDVKM. The CDR3 protein is CASTWTEYTEAFF. As DNA, the CDR3 is TGTGCCAGCACCTGGACAGAGTACACTGAAGCTTTCTTT.

This clonotype was counted many times. The gene calls are TRBV20-1 and TRBJ2-7; 9 nucleotides line up with TRBD1. Germline CDR1 reads DFQATT; CDR2 reads SNEGSKA (reference sequence). This CDR3 is built from 15 residues. The junction had 9 bases not matched to a gene; V was cut back by 6 bases and J by 0 bases. The CDR3 nucleotides are TGCAGTGCAAACAGCCGGGACAGGGTCTCCTACGAGCAGTACTTC. Amino acids: CSANSRDRVSYEQYF.

The chain combines TRBV11-1 with TRBJ2-7, with TRBD1 identical over 8 bases. The CDR3 runs to 14 residues. Germline assignment: CDR1 SGHAT and CDR2 FQDESV (reference sequence). Trimming cost V 5 bases and J 5 bases; bases outside gene matches: 8. This CDR3 reads CASSRRDRMDEQYF. The DNA for the CDR3 is TGTGCCAGCAGCCGAAGGGACAGGATGGACGAGCAGTACTTC.

This clonotype was picked up a small number of times. This chain connects TRBV20-1 to TRBJ1-2, with a possible D match to TRBD1 (6 bases). V lost 6 bases and J lost 2, with 10 bases in between. The CDR3 sequence is 12 residues long. Germline V gene lookup returns CDR1 DFQATT and CDR2 SNEGSKA (reference sequence). CDR3 residues: CSAVDRNYGYTF. In nucleotides, the CDR3 is TGCAGTGCCGTCGACAGGAACTATGGCTACACCTTC.

Ten or more counts support this clonotype. This chain links TRBV29-1 with TRBJ2-5; D uncertain. In germline, CDR1 is SQVTM, CDR2 ANQGSEA. Trimming left V 6 bases short and J 1 base short, with 6 bases between. The CDR3 is made up of 11 amino acids. DNA for the CDR3: TGCAGCGTAGACACCCAAGAGACCCAGTACTTC. Translating gives CSVDTQETQYF. Using reference TRBV29-1 and TRBJ2-5 for the parts outside the CDR3, the full variable domain is SAVISQKPSRDICQRGTSLTIQCQVDSQVTMMFWYRQQPGQSLTLIATANQGSEATYESGFVIDKFPISRPNLTFSTLTVSNMSPEDSSIYLCSVDTQETQYFGPGTRLLVL.

In its sample, this clonotype was seen many times. V usage is TRBV12-3 or TRBV12-4 and J usage is TRBJ2-7, with TRBD1 matching over 7 bases. The CDR3 consists of 14 residues. J lost 2 bases, V lost 5 bases, and 6 bases had no gene match. CDR3 loop: CASSPTGTPYEQYF. As DNA, the CDR3 is TGTGCCAGCAGTCCGACAGGGACGCCCTACGAGCAGTACTTC.

The J gene is TRBJ2-4, the V gene TRBV28; no firm D call. The V gene's germline CDR1 is MDHEN and CDR2 SYDVKM. The CDR3 covers 15 residues. The germline V and J ends were trimmed by 3 bases and 8 bases, with 17 bases remaining between them. The CDR3 nucleotides are TGTGCCAGCAGTTTCAGAGTCACCGAGGTGGACATTCAGTACTTC. Translation gives CASSFRVTEVDIQYF.

This clonotype has ten or more counts. The rearrangement links TRBV25-1 to TRBJ2-2; tentative D call: TRBD2 (6 bases). With 2 bases removed from V and 6 bases from J, the gap between germline ends came to 10 bases. CDR1 and CDR2 from the germline V gene are MGHDK and SYGVNS. CDR3 size: 14 residues. This chain's CDR3 is CASSEARRAGELFF. For the CDR3, the DNA is TGTGCCAGCAGTGAAGCCCGGAGGGCCGGGGAGCTGTTTTTT.

This clonotype has just one count. A single base separates this from a much larger clone, so it may be a read error. The chain has TRBV9 and TRBJ2-1, with 8 positions matching TRBD2. Germline V CDR1 and CDR2: SGDLS, YYNGEE. This CDR3 has 15 amino acids. Germline trimming cut 0 bases from V and 12 bases from J; bases unmatched to any gene: 11. DNA for the CDR3: TGTGCCAGCAGCGTAGACGGGAGGGCCTCGAGTAGGCAGTTCTTC. Protein product: CASSVDGRASSRQFF.

This clonotype was recorded many times. The CDR3 loop is CASRPSPVPTDTQYF. The DNA of the CDR3 is TGTGCCAGCAGGCCCAGCCCCGTCCCCACAGATACGCAGTATTTT. This chain uses TRBV6-1 with TRBJ2-3; D is uncertain. V lost 6 bases, J lost 2 bases, and 15 bases lay in between. Germline V gene data show CDR1 as MNHNS and CDR2 as SASEGT. This CDR3 comprises 15 residues.

This clonotype has only a few counts. The V gene is TRBV6-5, the J gene TRBJ2-5; D is perhaps TRBD2 (7 bases). The ends were cut back, 0 bases at V and 4 bases at J, with 12 bases in the middle. CDR1 and CDR2 from the germline V gene are MNHEY and SVGAGI. CDR3 size: 15 residues. The CDR3 DNA is TGTGCCAGCAGTTACTCAGGGGGGGAGCGAGAGACCCAGTACTTC. This encodes CASSYSGGERETQYF.

This clonotype was seen many times. The chain employs TRBV7-7 and TRBJ2-1, with a possible D match to TRBD2 (6 bases). Germline V CDR1 and CDR2: SSHAT, FNYEAQ (reference sequence). This CDR3 has 14 residues. The V gene lost 8 bases and the J gene lost 0 bases, with 11 bases spanning the gap. The CDR3 sequence is CASSSDSSYNEQFF. CDR3 sequence (DNA): TGTGCCAGCTCTAGCGATAGCTCCTACAATGAGCAGTTCTTC.

This clonotype has ten or more counts. The chain recombines TRBV29-1 with TRBJ2-3; perhaps TRBD2 as D (5 bases). The germline V gene encodes CDR1 SQVTM and CDR2 ANQGSEA. Trimming took off 4 bases at V and 2 bases at J, with 10 bases between the two ends. The CDR3 consists of 13 residues. CDR3 sequence: CSVASFNTDTQYF. The DNA for the CDR3 is TGCAGCGTTGCTAGCTTCAACACAGATACGCAGTATTTT.

This clonotype is deemed medium-sized (0.01 to 0.1%). The V call is TRBV5-1, the J call TRBJ2-1, with D perhaps TRBD2 (6 bases). Trimming removed 2 bases at V and 5 bases at J, with 17 bases between. Germline V gene data show CDR1 as SGHRS and CDR2 as YFSETQ. The CDR3 extends over 16 amino acids. The CDR3 protein is CASSLIPPAGNNEQFF. The CDR3 DNA is TGCGCCAGCAGCTTAATCCCGCCGGCGGGGAACAATGAGCAGTTCTTC.

This clonotype showed up many times. The rearrangement uses TRBV7-3 and TRBJ2-5; 7 bases line up with TRBD2. Germline loops: CDR1 SGHTA, CDR2 FQGTGA. The CDR3 has 15 amino acids. V shed 2 bases and J 4 bases; nucleotides not matched to a gene: 7. The CDR3 DNA sequence: TGTGCCAGCAGCTTAGGGGTGACTAGCACAGAGACCCAGTACTTC. It codes for CASSLGVTSTETQYF.

The sample holds many counts of this clonotype. The chain employs TRBV18 and TRBJ2-3; D is uncertain. The CDR3 extends over 15 amino acids. V was cut by 4 bases and J by 3 bases, with 14 bases left in between. Germline CDR1 and CDR2: KGHSH and LQKENI. CDR3 amino acids: CASSRQLDITDTQYF. The CDR3 nucleotides read TGTGCCAGCTCACGCCAGTTAGATATTACAGATACGCAGTATTTT.

There are a few counts of this clonotype. The genes are TRBV7-3 and TRBJ1-2, with 12 bases aligning to TRBD1. J gave up 7 bases and V 4 bases, and 13 bases lay outside the gene matches. CDR3 length: 17 residues. Germline V CDR1 and CDR2: SGHTA, FQGTGA. The CDR3 here is CASSSIAGGQGAFGYTF. CDR3 DNA: TGTGCCAGCAGCTCCATCGCGGGGGGACAGGGGGCGTTTGGCTACACCTTC.

This clonotype was observed many times. The V call is TRBV2, the J call TRBJ1-5; 8 positions match TRBD1. Trimming took 7 bases from V and 7 from J; bases not matched to a gene: 6. Germline V gene lookup returns CDR1 SNHLY and CDR2 FYNNEI. The CDR3 sequence is 13 residues long. Here the CDR3 reads CASTGGEGQPQHF. Here the CDR3 DNA reads TGTGCCAGCACAGGGGGCGAAGGCCAGCCCCAGCATTTT.

This clonotype came up many times. The CDR3 spells CASSVAEGTSGGYTF. CDR3 coding DNA: TGTGCCAGCAGCGTAGCTGAGGGGACAAGTGGTGGCTACACCTTC. This chain uses TRBV9 with TRBJ1-2; D perhaps matches TRBD1 (6 bases). This CDR3 region has 15 residues. The V end was cut by 0 bases, the J end by 7 bases, with 16 bases between. Germline assignment: CDR1 SGDLS and CDR2 YYNGEE.

The chain joins TRBV20-1 to TRBJ2-7; D call uncertain. Germline values: CDR1 DFQATT, CDR2 SNEGSKA (reference sequence). V lost 3 bases, J lost 2 bases, and 17 bases lay in between. The CDR3 runs to 15 residues. The CDR3 protein is CSASVVGRVTYEQYF. The CDR3 DNA sequence: TGCAGTGCTAGTGTGGTCGGCAGAGTGACCTACGAGCAGTACTTC.

This clonotype is medium-sized in the sample. The chain has TRBV6-8 and TRBJ2-3; TRBD2 aligns across 13 bases. Germline trimming cut 2 bases from V and 5 bases from J; bases unmatched to any gene: 4. There are 16 residues in the CDR3. The germline V gene encodes CDR1 MNHGY and CDR2 SAAAGT. The CDR3 region is CASSYGLAGAVDTQYF. DNA of the CDR3: TGTGCCAGCAGTTACGGACTAGCGGGAGCGGTAGATACGCAGTATTTT.

This clonotype was counted many times. This rearrangement joins TRBV20-1 to TRBJ2-7, with 7 bases lining up with TRBD1. The V and J ends lost 2 bases and 3 bases, in that order; junction bases with no gene match: 4. This CDR3 comprises 13 residues. Germline V lookup: CDR1 DFQATT, CDR2 SNEGSKA (reference sequence). Here the CDR3 DNA reads TGCAGTGCTAGATCCGGACAGGACTACGAGCAGTACTTC. Translation gives CSARSGQDYEQYF.

This clonotype was counted ten times or more. The chain carries TRBV20-1 and TRBJ2-1; D gene ambiguous. V was clipped by 2 bases and J by 0 bases, with 8 bases between them. CDR1 and CDR2 (germline): DFQATT, SNEGSKA (reference sequence). The CDR3 runs 14 residues. This chain's CDR3 is CSARSGSSYNEQFF. The CDR3 DNA is TGCAGTGCTAGATCTGGAAGCTCCTACAATGAGCAGTTCTTC.

The chain is built from TRBV18 and TRBJ2-2; D possibly corresponds to TRBD1 (6 bases). V was trimmed by 6 bases and J by 5 bases, leaving 13 bases between them. The CDR3 contains 14 residues. Germline lookup yields CDR1 KGHSH and CDR2 LQKENI. The CDR3 region is CASSPTQGTGELFF. DNA of the CDR3: TGTGCCAGCTCCCCCACCCAGGGGACCGGGGAGCTGTTTTTT.

V usage is TRBV5-1 and J usage is TRBJ1-2, with 7 bases lining up with TRBD1. The germline gives CDR1 SGHRS, CDR2 YFSETQ. This CDR3 spans 14 amino acids. The ends lost 7 bases at V and 5 bases at J; junction bases unmatched: 11. Here the CDR3 DNA reads TGCGCCAGCGGCCAGGGGGAGGGTTTGTATGGCTACACCTTC. It translates to CASGQGEGLYGYTF.

The sample holds many counts of this clonotype. The chain recombines TRBV5-1 with TRBJ2-3, with D perhaps TRBD2 (7 bases). Germline V lookup: CDR1 SGHRS, CDR2 YFSETQ. V lost 9 bases, J lost 3 bases, and 23 bases lay in between. The CDR3 covers 16 residues. CDR3 coding DNA: TGCGCCACTGGGCCGGGGGGCGGCTACGGTACAGATACGCAGTATTTT. Its translation: CATGPGGGYGTDTQYF.

Many counts were recorded for this clonotype. The chain joins TRBV5-1 to TRBJ1-6, with D perhaps TRBD1 (6 bases). The CDR3 runs 15 residues. Germline CDR1 SGHRS, CDR2 YFSETQ. The V end was cut by 0 bases, the J end by 9 bases, with 13 bases between. As DNA, the CDR3 is TGCGCCAGCAGCTTGGAAGGGGGGGTTGGTTCACCCCTCCACTTT. As protein: CASSLEGGVGSPLHF.

In its sample, this clonotype was seen a few times. This CDR3 reads CSATPGLQAGELFF. As DNA, the CDR3 is TGCAGTGCCACGCCGGGACTCCAAGCCGGGGAGCTGTTTTTT. The rearrangement joins TRBV20-1 to TRBJ2-2, with D perhaps matching TRBD2 (6 bases). Trimming took 6 bases from V and 6 from J, leaving 17 bases between them. The CDR3 has 14 amino acids. The germline V gene encodes CDR1 DFQATT and CDR2 SNEGSKA (reference sequence).

This clonotype showed up just a few times. This chain joins TRBV6-1 and TRBJ2-1; D remains ambiguous. CDR1 and CDR2 (germline): MNHNS, SASEGT. CDR3 length: 13 amino acids. The CDR3 nucleotides are TGTGCTTCCCAAGGTACATCCTACAATGAGCAGTTCTTC. Amino acid sequence: CASQGTSYNEQFF.